This T cell receptor (beta chain) comes out of a study of blood T cell repertoires in COVID-19. Background on the study: COVID-19 samples from acute and convalescent phases originated in the United States, Italy and Spain.

Under the authors' procedure: Amplification of reference gene primers was used by the study to estimate nucleated cell counts. Using immunoSEQ multiplex PCR, the repertoire was profiled, and TCRdb retains in-frame clones only, with some absent. D and trimming come from the DNA, and the V and J calls and clone size come from that table. The sample includes 80,000 to 95,000 clones, roughly 88% of them seen just once. From germline, CDR1 is LGHDT and CDR2 YNNKEL (reference sequence). This CDR3 contains 15 residues. V was pared by 1 base and J by 1 base, with 10 bases between. The chain employs TRBV3-1 (or the pseudogene TRBV3-2) and TRBJ1-1; a weak D match, TRBD1 (5 bases). Sequencing was done on a sample of peripheral blood. The source is a woman of 80 years or more with active or convalescent COVID-19. CDR3 in DNA: TGTGCCAGCAGCCAAGTAGGGGATGGGAACACTGAAGCTTTCTTT. It codes for CASSQVGDGNTEAFF.